The clone carrying this T cell receptor beta chain was found many times. The sample is drawn from a study of blood T cells in healthy people across ages. Isolated PBMCs totaled at least 7 million in each sample. It was with a sample-barcoded 5' primer and a J-beta primer mix that a second PCR of about 6 to 12 cycles was run. Template switching added a 12-random-nucleotide identifier to every cDNA molecule. TCRdb used MiXCR to reprocess the 5' RACE reads, holding one entry per CDR3 protein. This sample has about 650,000 distinct CDR3 sequences; about a third occur once, and the top ten carry 15%. The V segment lost 4 bases and the J segment 5 bases; nucleotides outside the gene matches: 14. The CDR3 length is 16 residues. Germline CDR1 reads SGHRS; CDR2 reads YFSETQ.

The rearrangement uses TRBV5-1 and TRBJ1-2; TRBD1 matches at 7 bases. Sequencing was performed on blood. The receptor was isolated from a woman older than 75 in good health. CDR3 amino acids: CASSPGQIFLFYGYTF. For the CDR3, the DNA is TGCGCCAGCAGCCCGGGACAGATCTTCCTATTTTATGGCTACACCTTC.